This TCR beta chain is drawn from a study of regulatory T cells in long-lasting Graves disease. Study summary: Prior antithyroid drug treatment in newly diagnosed Graves' patients lasted under 3 months.

HTBI primers from iRepertoire and Arm-PCR of CDR3 regions yielded the TCR beta libraries. TCRdb re-called the multiplex PCR reads through MiXCR, storing one row per CDR3 protein. The data show some 230,000 distinct CDR3 sequences, with 15% to 20% seen just once and roughly 23% held by the top ten. Time point defined: newly diagnosed GD, antithyroid drugs for less than 3 months. Researchers made the TCR library from RNA that was extracted from PBMCs. Study-level results: The study found lower TCR diversity in persistent Graves' patients than in newly diagnosed ones. Fewer public clonotypes were shared by new patients (roughly 910) than by persistent patients (2,741).

The CDR3 is 11 amino acids. Germline V gene lookup returns CDR1 DFQATT and CDR2 SNEGSKA (reference sequence). The table lists this clonotype with many counts. What it binds is not known. The input for sequencing was peripheral blood mononuclear cells (PBMCs), taken at new diagnosis, from a patient treated with antithyroid drugs. The chain employs TRBV20-1 and TRBJ1-4; the D gene is possibly TRBD1 (5 bases). The clonotype was recovered from a female donor with Graves disease. CDR3 coding DNA: TGCAGAGGAGGGGATAATGAAAAACTGTTTTTT. As protein: CRGGDNEKLFF.